This T cell receptor beta chain was identified in a study of human T cells and chemical hapten exposure. Whole-study context: Investigators sensitized about 2 cm by about 2 cm of upper inner arm skin with 2% DPC.

Stated time point: patch test 2, 6 weeks after DPC sensitization. Treatment given: therapeutic diphenylcyclopropenone sensitization with weekly scalp DPC. This CDR3 contains 13 residues. V shed 1 base and J shed 3 bases, with 6 bases lying between them. TCRdb ran MiXCR on the RACE reads and lists one entry per CDR3 protein. Of 84,000 or so distinct CDR3 sequences listed, around 9.6% are singletons. This clonotype was seen ten or more times. The specimen was whole blood, collected in connection with sensitization to the hapten diphenylcyclopropenone (DPC). This sequence joins TRBV12-3 or TRBV12-4 and TRBJ1-2; D remains ambiguous. The clonotype originates from a young woman with alopecia areata. Some clones in this sample may be carry-over from other donors' samples. CDR3 nucleotide sequence: TGTGCCAGCAGTTTAGGGACGGACTATGGCTACACCTTC. Its protein product is CASSLGTDYGYTF.